The TCR beta chain described here comes from a study of blood T cell repertoires in COVID-19. Study-level information: T cells, B-cell-depleted T cells, or PBMCs provided the cDNA or gDNA that served as material.

As originally analysed: Using reference gene primer amplification, nucleated cell counts were estimated. Measured with immunoSEQ multiplex PCR; TCRdb has only the in-frame clones, and not every one. Clonal size and the V and J genes are those of that table, whereas D and trimming came from the DNA. The sample includes over 400,000 clones, approximately 86% of them seen just once. Those who participated ranged in age from about 18 to 89 years and resided in 20 to 30 US areas. Recovered status applied to Cohort 3 donors who had two consecutive negative PCRs. It also applied to those with clearance or with symptom resolution. CDR1 and CDR2 (germline): MNHNS, SASEGT. The CDR3 is 13 amino acids. V dropped 2 bases and J dropped 6 bases, with 8 bases sitting between them.

This clonotype originated in a woman aged 60-70 years who had recovered from COVID-19. Sample: PBMCs or T cells enriched from blood (not recorded which). The V gene is TRBV6-1, the J gene TRBJ1-5; the D is unclear. In DNA form, the CDR3 reads TGTGCCAGCAGTGAAACCGGTGGTCAGCCCCAGCATTTT. This sequence encodes CASSETGGQPQHF.